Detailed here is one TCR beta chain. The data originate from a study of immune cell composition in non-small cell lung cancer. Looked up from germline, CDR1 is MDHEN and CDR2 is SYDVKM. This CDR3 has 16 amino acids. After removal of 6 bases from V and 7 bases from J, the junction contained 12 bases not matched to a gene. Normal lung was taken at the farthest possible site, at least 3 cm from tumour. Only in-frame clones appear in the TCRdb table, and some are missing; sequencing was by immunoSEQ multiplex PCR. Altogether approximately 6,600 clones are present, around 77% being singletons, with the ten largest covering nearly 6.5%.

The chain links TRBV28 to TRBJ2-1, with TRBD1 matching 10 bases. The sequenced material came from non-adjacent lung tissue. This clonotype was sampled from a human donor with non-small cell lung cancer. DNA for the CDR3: TGTGCCAGCAGCCGCCCGGGACAGGGGCGTCATAATGAGCAGTTCTTC. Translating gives CASSRPGQGRHNEQFF.